Below are 22 T cell receptor beta chains sequenced from a single sample in a study of blood T cell repertoires in COVID-19 (dated by TCRdb to 2020 to 2021). Receptor libraries were prepared by the immunoSEQ multiplex PCR assay. TCRdb carries this immuneACCESS record with in-frame sequences only. Its versions omit some clonotypes, under half of them owing to an unresolved V gene in the studies checked, with the rest unexplained. The sample table holds roughly 190,000 clones, of which 75% to 90% were seen once. The biggest ten clones account for 6.5% to 9% of the sample. The material sequenced was peripheral blood. The receptors originated from a woman aged 55 to 70 with acute or convalescent COVID-19.

The chain uses TRBV19 and TRBJ2-5; 11 positions agree with TRBD2. V gave up 2 bases and J gave up 2 bases; unmatched junction bases: 1. CDR3 length: 15 amino acids. Germline assignment: CDR1 LNHDA and CDR2 SQIVND (reference sequence). Here the CDR3 DNA reads TGTGCCAGTAGTATATTAGCGGGAGGGCAAGAGACCCAGTACTTC. It yields the protein CASSILAGGQETQYF.

The V call is TRBV24-1, the J call TRBJ2-2; D possibly corresponds to TRBD2 (6 bases). Germline CDR1 is KGHDR and CDR2 is SFDVKD. Trimming left V 5 bases short and J 7 bases short, with 22 bases between. This CDR3 contains 17 residues. The CDR3 DNA reads as TGTGCCACCAGTGCCTCTGCCCTCGGGACTTGGGACGGGGAGCTGTTTTTT. Translation: CATSASALGTWDGELFF.

The chain couples TRBV11-3 to TRBJ2-1; D remains unclear. With 0 bases removed from V and 7 bases from J, the gap between germline ends came to 10 bases. In germline, CDR1 is SGHNT, CDR2 YENEEA. This CDR3 has 14 amino acids. Written as DNA, the CDR3 is TGTGCCAGCAGCTTAGATCTGACACCAAATGAGCAGTTCTTC. Amino acids: CASSLDLTPNEQFF. Supplemented by reference TRBV11-3 and TRBJ2-1, the full variable domain reads EAGVVQSPRYKIIEKKQPVAFWCNPISGHNTLYWYLQNLGQGPELLIRYENEEAVDDSQLPKDRFSAERLKGVDSTLKIQPAELGDSAVYLCASSLDLTPNEQFFGPGTRLTVL.

The CDR3 loop is CASRKTGADEQFF. The CDR3 nucleotides are TGTGCCAGCAGAAAGACAGGGGCCGATGAGCAGTTCTTC. This chain connects TRBV12-3 or TRBV12-4 to TRBJ2-1; 8 bases are a match to TRBD1. CDR3 length: 13 amino acids. V lost 6 bases, J lost 8 bases, and 6 bases stayed unmatched.

The chain has TRBV9 and TRBJ1-1; D unresolved. Between the trimmed V and J ends, which lost 0 bases and 1 base, there was a span of 7 bases. Germline assignment: CDR1 SGDLS and CDR2 YYNGEE. CDR3 length equals 14 residues. DNA for the CDR3: TGTGCCAGCAGCGTAGCGGGTACGAACACTGAAGCTTTCTTT. Residues: CASSVAGTNTEAFF.

This clone came up once. The chain carries TRBV6-5 and TRBJ1-3, with 10 bases identical to TRBD1. Germline V lookup: CDR1 MNHEY, CDR2 SVGAGI. The CDR3 runs to 16 residues. Germline trimming cut 3 bases from V and 5 bases from J; bases unmatched to any gene: 7. CDR3 region: CASSYSGTGVRNTIYF. The CDR3 DNA sequence: TGTGCCAGCAGTTATTCCGGGACAGGGGTCAGAAACACCATATATTTT.

This sequence joins TRBV6-5 and TRBJ1-2; 9 nucleotides align to TRBD1. The CDR3 spans 16 residues. Per germline, CDR1 MNHEY and CDR2 SVGAGI. The V segment lost 0 bases and the J segment 5 bases; nucleotides outside the gene matches: 7. CDR3 sequence: CASSYSTGGGKYGYTF. CDR3 DNA sequence: TGTGCCAGCAGTTACTCGACAGGGGGAGGAAAGTATGGCTACACCTTC.

The chain employs TRBV7-8 and TRBJ2-2, with TRBD2 identical over 11 bases. Germline CDR1 reads SGHVS; CDR2 reads FQNEAQ. This CDR3 is built from 16 residues. The trim removed 5 bases at V and 1 base at J, leaving 3 bases unmatched. The DNA for the CDR3 is TGTGCCAGCAGCCTCGGACTAGCGGGGAACACCGGGGAGCTGTTTTTT. Protein: CASSLGLAGNTGELFF. Together with reference TRBV7-8 and TRBJ2-2, the CDR3 gives the full variable domain: GAGVSQSPRYKVAKRGQDVALRCDPISGHVSLFWYQQALGQGPEFLTYFQNEAQLDKSGLPSDRFFAERPEGSVSTLKIQRTQQEDSAVYLCASSLGLAGNTGELFFGEGSRLTVL.

As DNA, the CDR3 is TGTGCCAGCAGCTCCAAGGGCAGGGCTGCAGAGACCCAGTACTTC. As protein: CASSSKGRAAETQYF. The chain links TRBV7-3 to TRBJ2-5; possible D gene TRBD1, 5 bases. The CDR3 contains 15 residues. CDR1 and CDR2 (germline): SGHTA, FQGTGA. V lost 4 bases, J lost 4 bases, and 16 bases lay in between.

This chain uses TRBV27 with TRBJ2-4; a weak D match, TRBD1 (5 bases). Germline V gene data show CDR1 as MNHEY and CDR2 as SMNVEV (reference sequence). The CDR3 covers 14 residues. V was pared by 6 bases and J by 5 bases, with 14 bases between. CDR3 loop: CASRLSGAQNIQYF. The DNA for the CDR3 is TGTGCCAGCAGGCTCAGTGGGGCGCAAAACATTCAGTACTTC.

The chain recombines TRBV18 with TRBJ1-5; 11 nucleotides align to TRBD1. Germline V gene lookup returns CDR1 KGHSH and CDR2 LQKENI. The CDR3 sequence is 17 residues long. With V trimmed by 3 bases and J by 6 bases, 10 bases remained unmatched. CDR3 sequence reads: CASSPQDRGLVSQPQHF. DNA of the CDR3: TGTGCCAGCTCACCGCAGGACAGGGGGCTTGTGAGTCAGCCCCAGCATTTT.

The V gene is TRBV3-1 (or the pseudogene TRBV3-2), the J gene TRBJ2-5, with a weak D call TRBD1 (5 bases). The germline V and J ends were trimmed by 3 bases and 1 base, with 9 bases remaining between them. The CDR3 sequence is 14 residues long. CDR1 and CDR2 from the germline V gene are LGHDT and YNNKEL (reference sequence). The CDR3 here is CASSHQGFQETQYF. The CDR3 region has the DNA TGTGCCAGCAGCCATCAGGGATTCCAAGAGACCCAGTACTTC.

V is TRBV18 and J is TRBJ2-7; no clear D gene. This CDR3 is built from 14 residues. The germline V and J ends were trimmed by 2 bases and 0 bases, with 8 bases remaining between them. Germline V lookup: CDR1 KGHSH, CDR2 LQKENI. The CDR3: CASSPVSVSYEQYF. The CDR3 nucleotides read TGTGCCAGCTCACCAGTTTCGGTCTCCTACGAGCAGTACTTC. Variable domain in full (rest from reference TRBV18 and TRBJ2-7): NAGVMQNPRHLVRRRGQEARLRCSPMKGHSHVYWYRQLPEEGLKFMVYLQKENIIDESGMPKERFSAEFPKEGPSILRIQQVVRGDSAAYFCASSPVSVSYEQYFGPGTRLTVT.

The rearrangement uses TRBV6-1 and TRBJ2-1, with D unclear. CDR1 and CDR2 from the germline V gene are MNHNS and SASEGT. CDR3 length: 13 residues. V dropped 2 bases and J dropped 5 bases, with 7 bases sitting between them. The CDR3 spells CASSEIFHNEQFF. The CDR3 region has the DNA TGTGCCAGCAGTGAAATCTTTCACAATGAGCAGTTCTTC.

This chain joins TRBV30 and TRBJ2-5; perhaps TRBD2 as D (7 bases). This CDR3 region has 14 residues. The V end lost 5 bases, the J end lost 4 bases, and 17 bases lay between the germline ends. CDR1 and CDR2 from the germline V gene are GTSNPN and SVGIG (reference sequence). DNA of the CDR3: TGTGCCTGGGAGTGGGGGGGGCGCGGAGAGACCCAGTACTTC. Encoded protein: CAWEWGGRGETQYF.

This sequence joins TRBV5-1 and TRBJ2-3; possible D gene TRBD1, 5 bases. The V and J ends lost 0 bases and 1 base respectively, with 9 bases between them. The CDR3 is 15 amino acids. Germline V gene sequence: CDR1 SGHRS, CDR2 YFSETQ. The chain's CDR3 is CASSLVSTGTDTQYF. CDR3 DNA sequence: TGCGCCAGCAGCTTGGTATCGACAGGCACAGATACGCAGTATTTT.

This chain connects TRBV15 to TRBJ1-3; no definite D call. Germline CDR1 and CDR2: LNHNV and YYDKDF (reference sequence). V was cut by 0 bases and J by 0 bases, with 9 bases left in between. The CDR3 length is 16 residues. In nucleotides, the CDR3 is TGTGCCACCAGCAGAGAACAGTTCAGCTCTGGAAACACCATATATTTT. Protein sequence: CATSREQFSSGNTIYF.

The chain couples TRBV2 to TRBJ2-4; 16 bases match TRBD2. The CDR3 has 19 amino acids. Germline CDR1 is SNHLY and CDR2 is FYNNEI. With V trimmed by 6 bases and J by 1 base, 9 bases remained unmatched. The CDR3 DNA follows: TGTGCCAGCAGACAAAATCCGGGACTAGCGGGAGGGGCCAAAAACATTCAGTACTTC. Translation: CASRQNPGLAGGAKNIQYF.

The chain has TRBV2 and TRBJ1-2, with D possibly matching TRBD1 (5 bases). Looked up from germline, CDR1 is SNHLY and CDR2 is FYNNEI. V lost 4 bases to trimming and J lost 1 base, with 10 bases between them. This CDR3 has 14 residues. The CDR3 DNA reads as TGTGCCAGCAGTGTGCAGGGCGGTAACTATGGCTACACCTTC. Translated: CASSVQGGNYGYTF.

The chain recombines TRBV24-1 with TRBJ2-1; D ambiguous. Between the trimmed V and J ends, which lost 1 base and 8 bases, there was a span of 17 bases. The CDR3 is 16 residues long. The V gene's germline CDR1 is KGHDR and CDR2 SFDVKD. The CDR3 region is CATSDLTRSSGDEQFF. CDR3 coding DNA: TGTGCCACCAGTGATTTAACCCGTTCGAGTGGAGATGAGCAGTTCTTC.

The chain links TRBV7-2 to TRBJ1-5; possibly TRBD1 for D (5 bases). This CDR3 has 15 amino acids. V was clipped by 1 base and J by 6 bases, with 13 bases between them. Germline V gene lookup returns CDR1 SGHTA and CDR2 FQGNSA. Here the CDR3 reads CASSLEQSRGQPQHF. CDR3 nucleotide sequence: TGTGCCAGCAGCTTAGAACAGAGTAGGGGTCAGCCCCAGCATTTT. Full variable domain (outside the CDR3, taken from reference TRBV7-2 and TRBJ1-5): GAGVSQSPSNKVTEKGKDVELRCDPISGHTALYWYRQSLGQGLEFLIYFQGNSAPDKSGLPSDRFSAERTGGSVSTLTIQRTQQEDSAVYLCASSLEQSRGQPQHFGDGTRLSIL.

This chain links TRBV7-8 with TRBJ1-4, with a tentative D call TRBD1 (5 bases). The germline V and J ends were trimmed by 8 bases and 5 bases, with 12 bases remaining between them. This CDR3 is built from 13 residues. CDR1 is SGHVS and CDR2 is FQNEAQ in the germline V gene. The CDR3 is CASGAGRNEKLFF. The CDR3 nucleotides read TGTGCCAGCGGGGCAGGGCGGAATGAAAAACTGTTTTTT.